Shown below are 24 T cell receptor beta chains from a single sample sequenced in a study of beta chain features in type 1 diabetes (dated by TCRdb to the late 2010s). Findings and caveats that apply to the study as a whole: A moderate but significant shortening of TCRB CDR3 length was observed in type 1 diabetes patients in all four CD4+ subsets.

Libraries were built with the immunoSEQ multiplex PCR assay. The High Capacity cDNA Reverse Transcription Kit was used to reverse transcribe all of the isolated RNA, meaning that expressed TCRB transcripts were what got sequenced. Here the immuneACCESS table is served through TCRdb, limited to in-frame sequences with V and J called. Missing clones are a known gap in these copies; in checked studies unresolved V genes cover under half, and the rest lacks a known reason. The sample data list 600,000 to 700,000 clones, and roughly 13% of these were observed just once. Approximately 0.022% of the sample comes from the top ten. Their recognized antigens are unknown. Sample: naive CD4+ T cells from blood. In the paper's terms, the cell subset or site label means: true naive CD4+ T cells. Receptors were obtained from a man aged 18 to 29 with type 1 diabetes.

CDR3 DNA: TGTGCCAGCAGCTTAGTTGCAGCGCGTGAGCAGTTCTTC. Encoded protein: CASSLVAAREQFF. The chain employs TRBV7-9 and TRBJ2-1; D gene uncertain. There are 13 residues in the CDR3. Germline V gene sequence: CDR1 SEHNR, CDR2 FQNEAQ (reference sequence). Trimming took off 1 base at V and 9 bases at J, with 10 bases between the two ends.

This chain's CDR3 is CASSLESSGMNYGYTF. The CDR3 DNA sequence: TGTGCCAGCAGCTTAGAATCATCAGGGATGAACTATGGCTACACCTTC. The chain combines TRBV7-2 with TRBJ1-2; D possibly corresponds to TRBD1 (5 bases). The length of the CDR3 is 16 residues. The V gene's germline CDR1 is SGHTA and CDR2 FQGNSA. V lost 1 base and J 2 bases, leaving 14 bases between the germline ends.

The V and J genes are TRBV9 and TRBJ2-3; the D is unclear. CDR1 and CDR2 from the germline V gene are SGDLS and YYNGEE. The CDR3 runs 14 residues. V lost 0 bases and J 3 bases, leaving 8 bases between the germline ends. CDR3 amino acids: CASSVGVITDTQYF. The DNA for the CDR3 is TGTGCCAGCAGCGTAGGGGTTATTACAGATACGCAGTATTTT.

This clone has just a few counts. The chain recombines TRBV2 with TRBJ2-7; D call uncertain. The length of the CDR3 is 13 residues. Germline CDR1 reads SNHLY; CDR2 reads FYNNEI. The V end was cut by 4 bases, the J end by 4 bases, with 11 bases between. The DNA for the CDR3 is TGTGCCAGCAGTGGGGCCTCTTATTACGAGCAGTACTTC. Protein product: CASSGASYYEQYF.

This clone was found a few times. CDR3 bases: TGCGCCAGCAGCCAGCTAACAGGTTTCTCTGGGGCCAACGTCCTGACTTTC. Translation gives CASSQLTGFSGANVLTF. V usage is TRBV4-1 and J usage is TRBJ2-6; a weak D match, TRBD1 (5 bases). In germline, CDR1 is MGHRA, CDR2 YSYEKL. V gave up 3 bases and J gave up 0 bases, with 12 bases separating them. The CDR3 is 17 amino acids.

The rearrangement joins TRBV25-1 to TRBJ2-3; D is unclear. CDR1 is MGHDK, CDR2 SYGVNS, per germline. This CDR3 has 14 amino acids. V was cut by 3 bases and J by 3 bases, with 10 bases left in between. DNA of the CDR3: TGTGCCAGCAGTGACTCCCTAGGGACAGATACGCAGTATTTT. This gives the protein CASSDSLGTDTQYF.

The chain is built from TRBV11-2 and TRBJ1-1; D might be TRBD1 (6 bases). The CDR3 contains 13 residues. The V end lost 10 bases, the J end lost 4 bases, and 16 bases lay between the germline ends. Germline loops: CDR1 SGHAT, CDR2 FQNNGV. The chain's CDR3 is CATGRGPGTEAFF. The CDR3 DNA reads TGTGCCACAGGGCGGGGGCCGGGCACTGAAGCTTTCTTT.

The V call is TRBV6-6, the J call TRBJ1-2; 9 positions match TRBD1. Germline loops: CDR1 MNHNY, CDR2 SVGAGI (reference sequence). V gave up 9 bases and J gave up 4 bases; unmatched junction bases: 9. This CDR3 has 14 residues. CDR3 DNA: TGTGCCAGTATGCCGGGACAGGGAGTCTATGGCTACACCTTC. Translating it yields CASMPGQGVYGYTF.

This clone has more than one count but fewer than ten. This chain uses TRBV19 with TRBJ1-2; D gene ambiguous. Trimming removed 5 bases at V and 3 bases at J, with 13 bases between. The CDR3 is 14 amino acids. Germline V lookup: CDR1 LNHDA, CDR2 SQIVND (reference sequence). CDR3 in amino acids: CASSLPGSYYGYTF. For the CDR3, the DNA is TGTGCCAGTAGTCTACCGGGATCGTACTATGGCTACACCTTC.

V and J are TRBV6-4 and TRBJ2-7; D is uncertain. Trimming took off 2 bases at V and 6 bases at J, with 5 bases between the two ends. The CDR3 extends over 11 amino acids. Germline V gene lookup returns CDR1 MRHNA and CDR2 SNTAGT. For the CDR3, the DNA is TGTGCCAGCAGTGACGAGGTCGAGCAGTACTTC. Amino acid sequence: CASSDEVEQYF.

There are a few counts of this clone. The rearrangement uses TRBV7-9 and TRBJ2-3; possibly TRBD1 for D (6 bases). The germline CDR1 and CDR2 sequences are SEHNR and FQNEAQ (reference sequence). V lost 5 bases and J lost 5, with 20 bases in between. The CDR3 loop spans 16 amino acids. The CDR3 reads CASSPWLGVRGDTQYF. CDR3 DNA: TGTGCCAGCAGCCCGTGGTTAGGGGTCAGGGGAGATACGCAGTATTTT.

This clone was seen once. The chain couples TRBV5-1 to TRBJ2-2; TRBD1 agrees at 10 bases. Looked up from germline, CDR1 is SGHRS and CDR2 is YFSETQ. The CDR3 is 17 residues long. The trim removed 3 bases at V and 4 bases at J, leaving 9 bases unmatched. The CDR3 spells CASSSDGTGAGTGELFF. CDR3 nucleotides: TGCGCCAGCAGCTCGGATGGGACAGGGGCTGGCACCGGGGAGCTGTTTTTT.

There are a few counts of this clone. The V and J genes are TRBV7-9 and TRBJ1-1, with 7 bases that match TRBD1. The CDR3 totals 14 residues. Germline V gene lookup returns CDR1 SEHNR and CDR2 FQNEAQ (reference sequence). J gave up 7 bases and V 1 base, and 6 bases lay outside the gene matches. The CDR3 reads CASSLDRGGIEAFF. The DNA for the CDR3 is TGTGCCAGCAGCTTAGACAGGGGCGGTATTGAAGCTTTCTTT.

The rearrangement joins TRBV6-1 to TRBJ1-5; the match to TRBD1 covers 12 bases. The CDR3 length is 14 residues. The J segment lost 10 bases and the V segment lost 3 bases, leaving 4 bases of the junction unmatched. Looked up from germline, CDR1 is MNHNS and CDR2 is SASEGT. This CDR3 reads CASSDLGQGAPQHF. The CDR3 DNA sequence: TGTGCCAGCAGTGACTTGGGACAGGGGGCTCCCCAGCATTTT.

This clone was seen only a few times. This chain links TRBV19 with TRBJ2-7, with D perhaps matching TRBD1 (6 bases). The CDR3 has 15 residues. In germline, CDR1 is LNHDA, CDR2 SQIVND (reference sequence). V was shortened by 5 bases and J by 5 bases, with 19 bases between the two germline ends. The CDR3 nucleotides read TGTGCCAGTAGTGGGCAGGGGATTACGCCTGACGAGCAGTACTTC. Translated, it gives CASSGQGITPDEQYF. The full variable domain, its missing parts supplied by reference TRBV19 and TRBJ2-7, is DGGITQSPKYLFRKEGQNVTLSCEQNLNHDAMYWYRQDPGQGLRLIYYSQIVNDFQKGDIAEGYSVSREKKESFPLTVTSAQKNPTAFYLCASSGQGITPDEQYFGPGTRLTVT.

The chain couples TRBV19 to TRBJ1-2; 7 bases agree with TRBD1. The CDR3 loop spans 14 amino acids. V shed 6 bases and J 1 base; nucleotides not matched to a gene: 5. Germline V gene data show CDR1 as LNHDA and CDR2 as SQIVND (reference sequence). DNA for the CDR3: TGTGCCAGTAGAGGGACAGACCGTAACTATGGCTACACCTTC. The encoded protein is CASRGTDRNYGYTF.

The genes are TRBV19 and TRBJ2-1; 12 bases are shared with TRBD2. The CDR3 extends over 16 amino acids. Germline CDR1 and CDR2: LNHDA and SQIVND (reference sequence). The trim removed 6 bases at V and 6 bases at J, leaving 9 bases unmatched. The CDR3 region has the DNA TGTGCCAGTAGGTCTGGTTCTAGCGGGGGGGCCAATGAGCAGTTCTTC. It specifies CASRSGSSGGANEQFF. Full variable domain (rest looked up from reference TRBV19 and TRBJ2-1): DGGITQSPKYLFRKEGQNVTLSCEQNLNHDAMYWYRQDPGQGLRLIYYSQIVNDFQKGDIAEGYSVSREKKESFPLTVTSAQKNPTAFYLCASRSGSSGGANEQFFGPGTRLTVL.

There are a few counts of this clone. The V gene is TRBV25-1, the J gene TRBJ2-1; tentatively, D is TRBD1 (6 bases). Germline CDR1 and CDR2: MGHDK and SYGVNS. Trimming left V 10 bases short and J 3 bases short, with 19 bases between. The CDR3 has 15 residues. The CDR3 loop is CATRPRDTSYNEQFF. CDR3 sequence (DNA): TGTGCCACCCGGCCCCGGGACACCAGCTACAATGAGCAGTTCTTC. Complete variable domain (other parts from reference TRBV25-1 and TRBJ2-1): EADIYQTPRYLVIGTGKKITLECSQTMGHDKMYWYQQDPGMELHLIHYSYGVNSTEKGDLSSESTVSRIRTEHFPLTLESARPSHTSQYLCATRPRDTSYNEQFFGPGTRLTVL.

The table lists this clone with a count of one. At one boundary the junction diverges from the germline segment, which might be a read error. The identical CDR3 is also encoded by other nucleotide sequences in the sample. V gene TRBV7-7 combines with J gene TRBJ2-3, with D uncertain. The CDR3 runs 13 residues. Germline V gene sequence: CDR1 SSHAT, CDR2 FNYEAQ (reference sequence). The CDR3, as DNA: TGTGCTAGCAGTTTAGGACGCACAGATACGCAGTATTTT. This sequence encodes CASSLGRTDTQYF.

V is TRBV27 and J is TRBJ1-1; no firm D call. V was clipped by 5 bases and J by 4 bases, with 14 bases between them. Germline-derived CDR1 and CDR2 are MNHEY and SMNVEV (reference sequence). The CDR3 covers 14 residues. In DNA form, the CDR3 reads TGTGCCAGCAGTCGTCCCGAATTCGGCACTGAAGCTTTCTTT. It encodes CASSRPEFGTEAFF.

This clone was seen a handful of times. V gene TRBV7-2 combines with J gene TRBJ2-1; 9 nucleotides align to TRBD2. V was clipped by 5 bases and J by 4 bases; unmatched bases: 9. Germline-derived CDR1 and CDR2 are SGHTA and FQGNSA. The CDR3 loop spans 16 amino acids. CDR3 protein: CASSVSGGRLYNEQFF. The DNA for the CDR3 is TGTGCCAGCAGCGTTAGCGGGGGCCGATTATACAATGAGCAGTTCTTC.

The chain recombines TRBV18 with TRBJ2-2; the match to TRBD2 covers 12 bases. Germline trimming cut 4 bases from V and 4 bases from J; bases unmatched to any gene: 7. The CDR3 spans 17 residues. CDR1 and CDR2 from the germline V gene are KGHSH and LQKENI. CDR3 DNA: TGTGCCAGCTCACGGAGACTAGCGGGGGATAGCACCGGGGAGCTGTTTTTT. This translates into CASSRRLAGDSTGELFF.

This clone was seen a handful of times. This chain joins TRBV2 and TRBJ2-1; 9 nucleotides match TRBD2. Germline lookup yields CDR1 SNHLY and CDR2 FYNNEI. The CDR3 is made up of 19 amino acids. After removal of 7 bases from V and 4 bases from J, the junction contained 20 bases not matched to a gene. In DNA, the CDR3 is TGTGCCAGCATCCCCGGCGGCCTAGCGGGGTCGTCGTTGTACAATGAGCAGTTCTTC. This codes for CASIPGGLAGSSLYNEQFF.

The table lists this clone with a few counts. This sample includes further DNA sequences coding for the same CDR3. The rearrangement joins TRBV9 to TRBJ1-6; D gene uncertain. Germline CDR1 and CDR2: SGDLS and YYNGEE. The V gene lost 0 bases and the J gene lost 7 bases, with 8 bases spanning the gap. The CDR3 has 14 residues. In DNA, the CDR3 is TGTGCCAGCAGCGTAGGGGCGGCCAATTCACCCCTCCACTTT. It yields the protein CASSVGAANSPLHF.